This T cell receptor (beta chain) is from a study of blood T cell repertoires in COVID-19. Study details: Specimens from acute and convalescent COVID-19 originated in the United States, Italy and Spain.

Original handling: The assay estimated nucleated cells by amplifying reference gene primers. Here immunoSEQ multiplex PCR was the method, and the copy in TCRdb shows in-frame clones only, minus some. Clone size and V and J calls were adopted from that table, with D and trimming inferred from the DNA. The sample lists 250,000 or so clones; roughly 88% were seen once. A single count supports this clone. This sequence originates from a woman aged 40 to 55 with acute COVID-19. The sequencing sample was made of PBMCs or T cells enriched from blood (not recorded which).

The CDR3 region is CASSQDPGWDTFYGYTF. For the CDR3, the DNA is TGTGCCAGCAGCCAGGACCCCGGTTGGGACACGTTCTATGGCTACACCTTC. The V and J genes are TRBV4-2 and TRBJ1-2; TRBD1 is a possible D gene (6 bases). CDR1 and CDR2 from the germline V gene are LGHNA and YNFKEQ. Trimming left V 3 bases short and J 4 bases short, with 21 bases between. The CDR3 is 17 residues long.